The clone carrying this T cell receptor beta chain was seen once. Its antigen is unknown. This clone may be a read error of a much larger clone one base away. Since the CDR3 does not end with the conserved phenylalanine or tryptophan, this likely comes from a read error. A single record per CDR3 protein comes from TCRdb applying MiXCR to the multiplex PCR reads. The sample has around 150,000 distinct CDR3 sequences, around 22% seen once. CDR1 is MNHEY, CDR2 SVGEGT, per germline. V lost 2 bases and J lost 2, with 8 bases in between. CDR3 size: 14 residues. Samples came from axillary lymph nodes draining the breast cancer. These data come from a study of breast tumors, draining lymph nodes, adjacent tissues. Broader study findings: Tumor TCR diversity was below lymph nodes but above nontumor tissue. Data only fit, rather than demonstrated, lymph node origin of most tumor T cells.

The receptor was isolated from a female donor with breast cancer. Some clones in this sample may be carry-over from other donors' samples. Sequenced sample: axillary lymph node tissue. The genes are TRBV6-2 or TRBV6-3 and TRBJ2-3; D remains ambiguous. The CDR3 DNA follows: TGTGCCAGCAGTTACGGCCCCGACACAGATACGCAGTATCTT. Protein product: CASSYGPDTDTQYL.